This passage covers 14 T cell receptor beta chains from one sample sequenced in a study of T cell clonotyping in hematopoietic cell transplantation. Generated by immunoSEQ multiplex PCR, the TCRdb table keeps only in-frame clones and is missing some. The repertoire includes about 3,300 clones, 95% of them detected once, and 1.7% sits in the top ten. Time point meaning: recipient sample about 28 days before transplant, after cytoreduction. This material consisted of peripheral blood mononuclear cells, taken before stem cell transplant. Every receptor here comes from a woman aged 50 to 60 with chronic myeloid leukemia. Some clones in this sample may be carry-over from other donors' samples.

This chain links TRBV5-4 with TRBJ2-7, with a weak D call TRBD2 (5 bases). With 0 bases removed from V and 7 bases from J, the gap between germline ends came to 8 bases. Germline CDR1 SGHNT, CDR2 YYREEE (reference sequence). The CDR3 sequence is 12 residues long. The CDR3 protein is CASSLDWREQYF. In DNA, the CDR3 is TGTGCCAGCAGCTTGGACTGGAGGGAGCAGTACTTC.

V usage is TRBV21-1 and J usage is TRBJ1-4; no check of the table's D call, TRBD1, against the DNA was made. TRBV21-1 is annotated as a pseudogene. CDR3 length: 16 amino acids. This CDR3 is CASTYGAGCDSEKLFF. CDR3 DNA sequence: TGTGCCAGCACCTACGGAGCAGGGTGTGATAGTGAAAAACTGTTTTTT.

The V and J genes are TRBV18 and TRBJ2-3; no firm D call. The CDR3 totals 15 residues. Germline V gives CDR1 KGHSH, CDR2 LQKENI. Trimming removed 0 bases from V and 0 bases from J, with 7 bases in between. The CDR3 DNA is TGTGCCAGCTCACCACCCGGAACTAGCACAGATACGCAGTATTTT. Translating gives CASSPPGTSTDTQYF.

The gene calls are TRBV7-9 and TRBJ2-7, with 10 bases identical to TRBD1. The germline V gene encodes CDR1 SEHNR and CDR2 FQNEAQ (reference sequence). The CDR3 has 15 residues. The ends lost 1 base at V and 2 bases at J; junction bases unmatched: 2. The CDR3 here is CASSLGGTGAYEQYF. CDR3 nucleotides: TGTGCCAGCAGCTTAGGTGGGACAGGGGCCTACGAGCAGTACTTC.

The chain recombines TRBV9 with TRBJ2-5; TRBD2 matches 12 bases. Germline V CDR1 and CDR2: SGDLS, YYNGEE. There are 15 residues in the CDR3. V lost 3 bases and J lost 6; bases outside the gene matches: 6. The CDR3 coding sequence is TGTGCCAGCAGCGCCGGGACTAGCGGGCAGCAGACCCAGTACTTC. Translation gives CASSAGTSGQQTQYF. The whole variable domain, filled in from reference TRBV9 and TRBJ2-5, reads DSGVTQTPKHLITATGQRVTLRCSPRSGDLSVYWYQQSLDQGLQFLIQYYNGEERAKGNILERFSAQQFPDLHSELNLSSLELGDSALYFCASSAGTSGQQTQYFGPGTRLLVL.

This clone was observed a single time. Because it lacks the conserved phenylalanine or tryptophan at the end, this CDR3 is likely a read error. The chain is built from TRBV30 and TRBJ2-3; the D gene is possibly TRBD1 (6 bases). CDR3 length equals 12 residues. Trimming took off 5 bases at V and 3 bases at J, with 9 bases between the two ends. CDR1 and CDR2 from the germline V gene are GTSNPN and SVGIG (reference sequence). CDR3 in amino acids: CAWGTPTDTQYS. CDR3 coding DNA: TGTGCCTGGGGGACACCGACAGATACGCAGTATTCT.

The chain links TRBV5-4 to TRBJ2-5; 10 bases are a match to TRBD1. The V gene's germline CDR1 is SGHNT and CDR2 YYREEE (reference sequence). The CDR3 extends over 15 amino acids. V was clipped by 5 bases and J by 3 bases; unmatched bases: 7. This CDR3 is CASRKDRGREETQYF. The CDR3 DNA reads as TGTGCCAGCAGGAAGGACAGGGGGAGAGAAGAGACCCAGTACTTC.

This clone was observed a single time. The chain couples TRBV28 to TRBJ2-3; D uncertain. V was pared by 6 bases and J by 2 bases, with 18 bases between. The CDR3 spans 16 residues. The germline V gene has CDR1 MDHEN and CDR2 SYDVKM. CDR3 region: CASSTAWTAATDTQYF. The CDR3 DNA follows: TGTGCCAGCAGCACTGCCTGGACGGCAGCCACAGATACGCAGTATTTT.

The CDR3 nucleotides read TGTGCCAGCAGCCAAAGCGAGCGATGGACCGAAGCTTTCTTT. Its protein is CASSQSERWTEAFF. The chain joins TRBV14 to TRBJ1-1; the D is unclear. V shed 2 bases and J shed 8 bases, with 15 bases lying between them. This CDR3 is 14 amino acids long. Germline lookup yields CDR1 SGHDN and CDR2 FVKESK.

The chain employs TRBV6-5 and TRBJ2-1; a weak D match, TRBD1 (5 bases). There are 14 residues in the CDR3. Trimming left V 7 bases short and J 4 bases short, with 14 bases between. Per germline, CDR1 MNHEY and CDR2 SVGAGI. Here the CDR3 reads CASTRQTEYNEQFF. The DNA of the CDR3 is TGTGCCAGCACCCGCCAGACAGAATACAATGAGCAGTTCTTC.

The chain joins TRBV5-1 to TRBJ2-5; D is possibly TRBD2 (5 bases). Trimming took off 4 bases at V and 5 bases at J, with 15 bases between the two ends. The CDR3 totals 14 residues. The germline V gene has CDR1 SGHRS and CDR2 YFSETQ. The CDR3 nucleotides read TGCGCCAGCAGCCCACGACTCACGGGGGAGACCCAGTACTTC. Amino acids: CASSPRLTGETQYF.

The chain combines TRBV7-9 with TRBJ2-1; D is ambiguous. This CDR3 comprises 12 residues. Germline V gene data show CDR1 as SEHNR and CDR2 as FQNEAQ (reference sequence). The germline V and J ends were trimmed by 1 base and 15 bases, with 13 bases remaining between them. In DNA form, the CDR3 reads TGTGCCAGCAGCTTAGGGGCCAAACGTTGGTTCTTC. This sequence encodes CASSLGAKRWFF.

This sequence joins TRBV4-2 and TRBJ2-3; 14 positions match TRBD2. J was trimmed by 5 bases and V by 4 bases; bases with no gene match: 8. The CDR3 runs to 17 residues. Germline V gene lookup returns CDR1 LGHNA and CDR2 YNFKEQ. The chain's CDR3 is CASSLPTSGGAGDTQYF. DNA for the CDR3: TGTGCCAGCAGCCTACCGACTAGCGGGGGGGCGGGAGATACGCAGTATTTT.

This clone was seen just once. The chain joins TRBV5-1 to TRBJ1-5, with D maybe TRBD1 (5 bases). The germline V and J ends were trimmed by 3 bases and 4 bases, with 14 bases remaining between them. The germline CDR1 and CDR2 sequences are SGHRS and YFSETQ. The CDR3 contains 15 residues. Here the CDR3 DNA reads TGCGCCAGCAGCTCGGGGGGTAGCGGGAATCAGCCCCAGCATTTT. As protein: CASSSGGSGNQPQHF. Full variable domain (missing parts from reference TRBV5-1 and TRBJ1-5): KAGVTQTPRYLIKTRGQQVTLSCSPISGHRSVSWYQQTPGQGLQFLFEYFSETQRNKGNFPGRFSGRQFSNSRSEMNVSTLELGDSALYLCASSSGGSGNQPQHFGDGTRLSIL.